This T cell receptor (beta chain) was documented in a study of blood T cell repertoires in COVID-19. Source study methods: Reference gene primer amplification gave estimated nucleated cell counts. TCRdb keeps only in-frame clones here, not all; method: immunoSEQ multiplex PCR. D and trimming were read from the DNA, whereas the V and J calls and clone size are those reported in that table. The table records more than 400,000 clones, 87% of them present only once. For recovered donors of Cohort 3, there were two negative PCRs, clearance, or symptom resolution. J lost 7 bases, V lost 5 bases, and 5 bases had no gene match. The germline V gene encodes CDR1 SNHLY and CDR2 FYNNEI. The length of the CDR3 is 12 residues.

This clonotype originated in a woman between 18 and 30 years old who had recovered from COVID-19. The sequenced sample was PBMCs or T cells enriched from blood (not recorded which). The chain couples TRBV2 to TRBJ2-7; 7 positions match TRBD2. The CDR3 is CASSRGEREQYF. In nucleotides, the CDR3 is TGTGCCAGCAGTCGGGGGGAGCGGGAGCAGTACTTC.